Following are 29 T cell receptor beta chains from one sample sequenced in a study of technical replicates of blood from several donors. TCRdb keeps only in-frame clones here, not all; method: immunoSEQ multiplex PCR. Of tens of thousands of clones detected, 95% to 98% appear once; the ten largest clones hold approximately 0.14%. What was sequenced was T cells isolated from PBMCs. The receptors stem from a human donor in good health.

To note about this clone: Other DNA sequences in the same sample also yield this CDR3. The genes are TRBV25-1 and TRBJ2-2; D uncertain. The V gene's germline CDR1 is MGHDK and CDR2 SYGVNS. Trimming stripped 6 bases from V and 7 bases from J, with 12 bases between. CDR3 length equals 13 residues. CDR3 protein: CASSAYERGELFF. CDR3 coding DNA: TGTGCCAGCAGCGCCTATGAACGCGGGGAGCTGTTTTTT.

This clone was found once. The rearrangement links TRBV25-1 to TRBJ2-3; possibly TRBD1 for D (6 bases). The CDR3 is made up of 13 amino acids. V was clipped by 9 bases and J by 4 bases, with 14 bases between them. Germline CDR1 is MGHDK and CDR2 is SYGVNS. The CDR3 DNA sequence: TGTGCCAGTATCAGGGGCGCCTCAGATACGCAGTATTTT. Protein sequence: CASIRGASDTQYF.

The chain is built from TRBV5-1 and TRBJ2-7; D may be TRBD1 (6 bases). The CDR3 runs to 17 residues. Trimming took 4 bases from V and 5 from J, leaving 25 bases between them. Germline values: CDR1 SGHRS, CDR2 YFSETQ. The CDR3: CASSPIPPTGGKNEQYF. CDR3 nucleotide sequence: TGCGCCAGCAGCCCTATACCCCCGACAGGCGGCAAGAACGAGCAGTACTTC.

The genes are TRBV28 and TRBJ2-5; unclear D gene. This CDR3 is built from 10 residues. Germline CDR1 reads MDHEN; CDR2 reads SYDVKM. V lost 6 bases and J 5 bases, leaving 4 bases between the germline ends. The CDR3 region has the DNA TGTGCCAGCAGCGGTGAGACCCAGTACTTC. This translates into CASSGETQYF.

The rearrangement uses TRBV28 and TRBJ1-1; D possibly corresponds to TRBD1 (5 bases). This CDR3 region has 16 residues. V was pared by 3 bases and J by 0 bases, with 14 bases between. CDR1 is MDHEN and CDR2 is SYDVKM in the germline V gene. This chain's CDR3 is CASSLGGFQMNTEAFF. DNA for the CDR3: TGTGCCAGCAGTTTGGGGGGGTTCCAGATGAACACTGAAGCTTTCTTT.

The chain links TRBV5-1 to TRBJ2-3; D is perhaps TRBD2 (5 bases). CDR1 SGHRS and CDR2 YFSETQ come from the germline V gene. V was pared by 4 bases and J by 0 bases, with 12 bases between. The CDR3 is 15 residues long. The CDR3 sequence: CASSPTRSSTDTQYF. The DNA for the CDR3 is TGCGCCAGCAGCCCAACTAGGAGTAGCACAGATACGCAGTATTTT.

The chain has TRBV2 and TRBJ2-7; possibly TRBD2 for D (5 bases). This CDR3 has 15 amino acids. Germline CDR1 reads SNHLY; CDR2 reads FYNNEI. V dropped 2 bases and J dropped 0 bases, with 11 bases sitting between them. CDR3 coding DNA: TGTGCCAGCAGTGAATTCGGGGAGATCTCCTACGAGCAGTACTTC. Its protein product is CASSEFGEISYEQYF.

J is TRBJ2-1 and V is TRBV27; D not certain. Germline assignment: CDR1 MNHEY and CDR2 SMNVEV (reference sequence). Trimming cost V 5 bases and J 5 bases, with 7 bases left between them. The CDR3 is 12 amino acids. Written as DNA, the CDR3 is TGTGCCAGCAGTCCCTCGGACAATGAGCAGTTCTTC. This sequence encodes CASSPSDNEQFF.

The chain combines TRBV7-8 with TRBJ2-5, with 7 bases that match TRBD2. Trimming cost V 2 bases and J 7 bases; bases outside gene matches: 10. CDR1 and CDR2 (germline): SGHVS, FQNEAQ. The CDR3 is 15 amino acids. The CDR3 nucleotides are TGTGCCAGCAGCTTAAACGCGGGGGAGTGGGGGACCCAGTACTTC. Translated: CASSLNAGEWGTQYF.

The rearrangement uses TRBV28 and TRBJ2-7; 8 positions match TRBD2. V dropped 4 bases and J dropped 6; count of bases not matched to a gene: 8. CDR3 size: 14 residues. The germline gives CDR1 MDHEN, CDR2 SYDVKM. The CDR3 DNA is TGTGCCAGCAGTTCCGGGACTAGGGGCCTCGAGCAGTACTTC. Its protein product is CASSSGTRGLEQYF.

The chain carries TRBV4-1 and TRBJ2-1; TRBD2 aligns across 8 bases. J lost 6 bases, V lost 0 bases, and 4 bases had no gene match. The CDR3 loop spans 15 amino acids. Germline V gene lookup returns CDR1 MGHRA and CDR2 YSYEKL. The chain's CDR3 is CASSQEAAGVNEQFF. The CDR3, as DNA: TGCGCCAGCAGCCAAGAAGCAGCGGGGGTCAATGAGCAGTTCTTC.

V gene TRBV11-3 combines with J gene TRBJ2-7; 9 bases line up with TRBD1. The germline gives CDR1 SGHNT, CDR2 YENEEA. The CDR3 covers 15 residues. Trimming took 6 bases from V and 4 from J; bases not matched to a gene: 10. CDR3 DNA sequence: TGTGCCAGCAGTCGCCCCGGGACAGGGCCTTACGAGCAGTACTTC. Its translation: CASSRPGTGPYEQYF.

The chain couples TRBV5-1 to TRBJ2-5; D gene ambiguous. V lost 0 bases and J 2 bases, leaving 17 bases between the germline ends. This CDR3 is built from 17 residues. From germline, CDR1 is SGHRS and CDR2 YFSETQ. The CDR3 DNA reads as TGCGCCAGCAGCTTGGAAGGCGCTAGGCAGATGCAAGAGACCCAGTACTTC. It yields the protein CASSLEGARQMQETQYF.

This clone was counted only a few times. The chain carries TRBV5-1 and TRBJ2-2; D is uncertain. The CDR3 spans 14 residues. The germline V and J ends were trimmed by 0 bases and 1 base, with 4 bases remaining between them. Germline values: CDR1 SGHRS, CDR2 YFSETQ. The CDR3 bases are TGCGCCAGCAGCTTGGGGCAGAACACCGGGGAGCTGTTTTTT. Protein product: CASSLGQNTGELFF.

V is TRBV5-4 and J is TRBJ2-2, with 11 nucleotides matching TRBD2. Germline lookup yields CDR1 SGHNT and CDR2 YYREEE (reference sequence). The trim removed 4 bases at V and 4 bases at J, leaving 6 bases unmatched. CDR3 length: 16 amino acids. The chain's CDR3 is CASSKGLAEVTGELFF. The CDR3 DNA is TGTGCCAGCAGCAAGGGACTAGCGGAGGTCACCGGGGAGCTGTTTTTT.

The J gene is TRBJ1-4, the V gene TRBV5-1; a possible D gene is TRBD1 (5 bases). CDR1 is SGHRS, CDR2 YFSETQ, per germline. This CDR3 has 14 amino acids. V lost 0 bases, J lost 4 bases, and 7 bases lay in between. Here the CDR3 DNA reads TGCGCCAGCAGCTTGGGACAGAATAATGAAAAACTGTTTTTT. Protein: CASSLGQNNEKLFF.

The chain joins TRBV2 to TRBJ1-2; 9 bases agree with TRBD1. Germline CDR1 is SNHLY and CDR2 is FYNNEI. With 2 bases clipped from V and 8 bases from J, the junction kept 6 bases outside the gene matches. The CDR3 runs 14 residues. This chain's CDR3 is CASSESHRGHGYTF. DNA of the CDR3: TGTGCCAGCAGTGAATCCCACAGGGGGCACGGCTACACCTTC.

The chain carries TRBV28 and TRBJ1-5, with D uncertain. Germline loops: CDR1 MDHEN, CDR2 SYDVKM. CDR3 length: 12 amino acids. Trimming cost V 5 bases and J 7 bases, with 9 bases left between them. The CDR3 loop reads CASSPREQPQHF. DNA for the CDR3: TGTGCCAGCAGTCCGAGGGAGCAGCCCCAGCATTTT. Complete variable domain (other parts from reference TRBV28 and TRBJ1-5): DVKVTQSSRYLVKRTGEKVFLECVQDMDHENMFWYRQDPGLGLRLIYFSYDVKMKEKGDIPEGYSVSREKKERFSLILESASTNQTSMYLCASSPREQPQHFGDGTRLSIL.

V gene TRBV7-9 combines with J gene TRBJ1-5; 7 positions agree with TRBD1. The CDR3 totals 16 residues. The germline gives CDR1 SEHNR, CDR2 FQNEAQ (reference sequence). V shed 5 bases and J 1 base; nucleotides not matched to a gene: 8. The CDR3 is CASSNRQGASNQPQHF. The CDR3, as DNA: TGTGCCAGCAGCAACCGACAGGGTGCGAGCAATCAGCCCCAGCATTTT.

A remark on this clone: One junction end disagrees with the germline gene, perhaps due to a read error. The rearrangement joins TRBV15 to TRBJ1-4; D might be TRBD1 (6 bases). Germline CDR1 LNHNV, CDR2 YYDKDF (reference sequence). The length of the CDR3 is 15 residues. The CDR3 spells CATNRGEGVDEKLFF. As DNA, the CDR3 is TGTGCCACCAACAGAGGGGAGGGGGTCGATGAAAAACTGTTTTTT.

The chain uses TRBV29-1 and TRBJ2-2, with D perhaps matching TRBD1 (6 bases). Trimming removed 7 bases from V and 5 bases from J, with 14 bases in between. The length of the CDR3 is 13 residues. Germline V gives CDR1 SQVTM, CDR2 ANQGSEA. The CDR3 bases are TGCAGCGCCGGGACATGGGGGACCGGGGAGCTGTTTTTT. Protein sequence: CSAGTWGTGELFF.

The rearrangement joins TRBV29-1 to TRBJ1-3; 8 nucleotides align to TRBD1. J gave up 0 bases and V 1 base, and 14 bases lay outside the gene matches. This CDR3 has 19 amino acids. Germline assignment: CDR1 SQVTM and CDR2 ANQGSEA. CDR3 region: CSVEVSPGTGRSSGNTIYF. The CDR3 DNA follows: TGCAGCGTTGAAGTCTCCCCGGGGACAGGAAGGAGCTCTGGAAACACCATATATTTT.

The rearrangement links TRBV15 to TRBJ1-5, with 8 bases matching TRBD1. The CDR3 runs to 15 residues. Germline values: CDR1 LNHNV, CDR2 YYDKDF (reference sequence). V lost 1 base, J lost 4 bases, and 3 bases stayed unmatched. Here the CDR3 reads CATSRAGGWNQPQHF. In DNA form, the CDR3 reads TGTGCCACCAGCAGAGCAGGGGGCTGGAATCAGCCCCAGCATTTT.

The genes are TRBV4-1 and TRBJ2-7; 9 bases agree with TRBD2. The J segment lost 4 bases and the V segment lost 1 base, leaving 5 bases of the junction unmatched. The CDR3 is 15 amino acids. CDR1 is MGHRA, CDR2 YSYEKL, per germline. Here the CDR3 DNA reads TGCGCCAGCAGCCAAGTGGCGGGGGGGTGGTACGAGCAGTACTTC. This codes for CASSQVAGGWYEQYF.

The V call is TRBV10-2, the J call TRBJ2-5, with 8 bases lining up with TRBD2. Trimming at V came to 5 bases and at J to 2 bases, leaving 4 bases not matched to a gene. This CDR3 spans 14 amino acids. Germline CDR1 and CDR2: WSHSY and SAAADI. The CDR3: CASSRGGGQETQYF. For the CDR3, the DNA is TGCGCCAGCAGTCGGGGGGGCGGGCAAGAGACCCAGTACTTC.

The genes are TRBV2 and TRBJ1-3, with a possible D match to TRBD1 (5 bases). V was shortened by 5 bases and J by 7 bases, with 18 bases between the two germline ends. The CDR3 is made up of 15 amino acids. The V gene's germline CDR1 is SNHLY and CDR2 FYNNEI. CDR3 coding DNA: TGTGCCAGCAGTTGGCCGGCAGGGATGGAGAACACCATATATTTT. It translates to CASSWPAGMENTIYF.

The chain has TRBV9 and TRBJ2-7, with TRBD1 matching 7 bases. Germline trimming cut 3 bases from V and 1 base from J; bases unmatched to any gene: 4. The CDR3 extends over 14 amino acids. Germline CDR1 is SGDLS and CDR2 is YYNGEE. The CDR3 loop reads CASSGGTASYEQYF. The CDR3 bases are TGTGCCAGCAGCGGAGGGACAGCTTCCTACGAGCAGTACTTC.

The rearrangement links TRBV6-6 to TRBJ2-7; TRBD1 aligns across 7 bases. CDR1 and CDR2 from the germline V gene are MNHNY and SVGAGI (reference sequence). Trimming removed 8 bases from V and 0 bases from J; junction bases left unmatched: 10. The CDR3 consists of 15 residues. CDR3 sequence reads: CASRRPGQSSYEQYF. The CDR3 bases are TGTGCCAGCCGGCGCCCGGGACAGAGCTCCTACGAGCAGTACTTC.

The V and J genes are TRBV5-5 and TRBJ2-1, with 8 bases fitting TRBD1. The V and J ends lost 4 bases and 3 bases, in that order; junction bases with no gene match: 12. CDR3 length: 17 amino acids. Germline CDR1 reads SGHKS; CDR2 reads YYEKEE (reference sequence). CDR3 loop: CASSLNRGSPHYNEQFF. CDR3 sequence (DNA): TGTGCCAGCAGCCTGAACAGGGGGTCACCTCACTACAATGAGCAGTTCTTC.